This TCR beta chain was captured in a study of Tregs in tolerant kidney transplant recipients. V lost 4 bases, J lost 7 bases, and 10 bases stayed unmatched. Per germline, CDR1 GTSNPN and CDR2 SVGIG (reference sequence). This CDR3 spans 14 amino acids. The table came from immunoSEQ multiplex PCR; TCRdb's copy has only in-frame clones and leaves some out. This table holds 110,000 or so clones, roughly nine tenths found once. The V and J genes are TRBV30 and TRBJ2-4; 7 bases fit TRBD1. The sequencing sample was made of CD4+ T cells from blood. This sequence was found in a human donor in good health. For the CDR3, the DNA is TGTGCCTGGAATTCTAAGGGGGCAGGGAACATTCAGTACTTC. It translates to CAWNSKGAGNIQYF.